This T cell receptor (beta chain) was obtained from a study of cytotoxic CD8 clonotypes in ibrutinib-treated CLL. The CDR3 totals 13 residues. Germline values: CDR1 GTSNPN, CDR2 SVGIG (reference sequence). The V and J ends lost 6 bases and 4 bases respectively, with 15 bases between them. Sequencing was performed with immunoSEQ multiplex PCR; in TCRdb, only in-frame clones are kept and a portion is missing. This sample has around 140,000 clones, with about three quarters found just once. Sequenced here: PBMCs, sampled after 24 months of ibrutinib treatment. The TCR sequence derives from a human donor with chronic lymphocytic leukemia. The chain recombines TRBV30 with TRBJ1-2, with TRBD1 as a possible D gene (5 bases). CDR3 nucleotides: TGTGCCTGCTCCCCCGGGAGGGGCTATGGCTACACCTTC. Protein product: CACSPGRGYGYTF.